These 16 T cell receptor beta chains originate from one sample sequenced in a study of shared clonotypes between healthy human individuals. The method was immunoSEQ multiplex PCR; TCRdb's version includes in-frame clones alone and lacks a portion of them. Of about 2 million clones listed, 85% to 95% are singletons. Terminally differentiated effector memory CD45RA+ cells were excluded by CCR7 positive selection of CD45RO-negative cells. Sample: naive CD8+ T cells sorted from blood. Receptors were obtained from a man younger than 35 in good health.

The genes are TRBV30 and TRBJ1-1; D not certain. Trimming took 5 bases from V and 0 from J, leaving 10 bases between them. CDR1 and CDR2 from the germline V gene are GTSNPN and SVGIG (reference sequence). The CDR3 loop spans 13 amino acids. The CDR3 coding sequence is TGTGCCTGGTCCGGGGTGTTGAACACTGAAGCTTTCTTT. It specifies CAWSGVLNTEAFF. Full variable domain (outside the CDR3, taken from reference TRBV30 and TRBJ1-1): SQTIHQWPATLVQPVGSPLSLECTVEGTSNPNLYWYRQAAGRGLQLLFYSVGIGQISSEVPQNLSASRPQDRQFILSSKKLLLSDSGFYLCAWSGVLNTEAFFGQGTRLTVV.

The chain is built from TRBV9 and TRBJ2-7; weak D call: TRBD2 (5 bases). This CDR3 is 14 amino acids long. The germline V gene has CDR1 SGDLS and CDR2 YYNGEE. Trimming took 3 bases from V and 5 from J, leaving 15 bases between them. This CDR3 is CASSAWAGINEQYF. The CDR3 DNA is TGTGCCAGCAGCGCTTGGGCCGGGATAAACGAGCAGTACTTC.

This clone has just one count. The same CDR3 also results from other DNA sequences found in this sample. The rearrangement joins TRBV6-5 to TRBJ2-7; weak D call: TRBD1 (6 bases). Germline V gene sequence: CDR1 MNHEY, CDR2 SVGAGI. The V end lost 0 bases, the J end lost 1 base, and 13 bases lay between the germline ends. The CDR3 loop spans 16 amino acids. CDR3 protein: CASSYSTGQQSYEQYF. CDR3 nucleotide sequence: TGTGCCAGCAGTTACTCGACAGGACAGCAATCCTACGAGCAGTACTTC.

This chain connects TRBV30 to TRBJ2-7; TRBD1 might be the D (5 bases). In germline, CDR1 is GTSNPN, CDR2 SVGIG (reference sequence). The V gene lost 2 bases and the J gene lost 1 base, with 12 bases spanning the gap. CDR3 length: 14 residues. The CDR3 loop reads CAWSPPDTSYEQYF. The CDR3 nucleotides read TGTGCCTGGAGTCCGCCGGACACTTCCTACGAGCAGTACTTC.

The chain recombines TRBV7-6 with TRBJ1-1; D ambiguous. Germline V gene lookup returns CDR1 SGHVS and CDR2 FNYEAQ. This CDR3 is built from 14 residues. V lost 5 bases and J lost 1, with 11 bases in between. CDR3 coding DNA: TGTGCCAGCAGCCATTGGTCGGCGAACACTGAAGCTTTCTTT. This sequence encodes CASSHWSANTEAFF.

The J gene is TRBJ2-5, the V gene TRBV28; 7 positions match TRBD1. After removal of 2 bases from V and 5 bases from J, the junction contained 5 bases not matched to a gene. This CDR3 has 14 amino acids. CDR1 MDHEN and CDR2 SYDVKM come from the germline V gene. The CDR3 DNA is TGTGCCAGCAGTTTAGAGGGGGCCAGGGAGACCCAGTACTTC. As protein: CASSLEGARETQYF.

The chain is built from TRBV10-3 and TRBJ1-4, with 10 bases aligning to TRBD1. After removal of 6 bases from V and 5 bases from J, the junction contained 3 bases not matched to a gene. The CDR3 covers 14 residues. Germline-derived CDR1 and CDR2 are ENHRY and SYGVKD. CDR3 residues: CAISGTGENEKLFF. The CDR3 DNA sequence: TGTGCCATCAGCGGGACAGGGGAGAATGAAAAACTGTTTTTT.

The CDR3 DNA is TGCGCCAGCAGCTTGGATGTGGACCTGCAGTACTTC. It encodes CASSLDVDLQYF. The chain combines TRBV5-1 with TRBJ2-5; no definite D call. The CDR3 runs to 12 residues. The germline V and J ends were trimmed by 0 bases and 11 bases, with 11 bases remaining between them. Germline CDR1 is SGHRS and CDR2 is YFSETQ. The full variable domain, completed using reference TRBV5-1 and TRBJ2-5, is KAGVTQTPRYLIKTRGQQVTLSCSPISGHRSVSWYQQTPGQGLQFLFEYFSETQRNKGNFPGRFSGRQFSNSRSEMNVSTLELGDSALYLCASSLDVDLQYFGPGTRLLVL.

V usage is TRBV6-1 and J usage is TRBJ1-2; TRBD1 matches at 9 bases. The CDR3 sequence is 15 residues long. The V gene's germline CDR1 is MNHNS and CDR2 SASEGT. The V segment lost 4 bases and the J segment 7 bases; nucleotides outside the gene matches: 10. In DNA form, the CDR3 reads TGTGCCAGCAGTGTTTCCGGGACAGGGTGGTCTGGCTACACCTTC. Protein: CASSVSGTGWSGYTF.

The J gene is TRBJ2-7, the V gene TRBV13; 8 positions agree with TRBD2. J gave up 5 bases and V 0 bases, and 6 bases lay outside the gene matches. Germline V gene sequence: CDR1 PRHDT, CDR2 FYEKMQ (reference sequence). This CDR3 is 15 amino acids long. DNA of the CDR3: TGTGCCAGCAGCTTAGGCGGAGCGGGAGACCACGAGCAGTACTTC. This gives the protein CASSLGGAGDHEQYF.

This clone has only a few counts. This chain links TRBV29-1 with TRBJ1-1, with 8 nucleotides matching TRBD1. Germline CDR1 is SQVTM and CDR2 is ANQGSEA. There are 14 residues in the CDR3. With 7 bases clipped from V and 4 bases from J, the junction kept 11 bases outside the gene matches. Here the CDR3 DNA reads TGCAGCGCTGCCCCCACAGGGGGTGGCACTGAAGCTTTCTTT. Amino acid sequence: CSAAPTGGGTEAFF.

Turning to this clone: Other nucleotide sequences from this sample produce the same CDR3. The chain couples TRBV7-6 to TRBJ2-7; TRBD1 might be the D (6 bases). The CDR3 is 14 residues long. Between the trimmed V and J ends, which lost 1 base and 0 bases, there was a span of 7 bases. Per germline, CDR1 SGHVS and CDR2 FNYEAQ. CDR3 sequence (DNA): TGTGCCAGCAGCTTAGGACAGGTCTCCTACGAGCAGTACTTC. The encoded protein is CASSLGQVSYEQYF.

V is TRBV6-5 and J is TRBJ2-1, with D perhaps matching TRBD1 (6 bases). The CDR3 is 13 amino acids. Trimming pared 7 bases from V and 7 bases from J, leaving 14 bases between. Germline CDR1 and CDR2: MNHEY and SVGAGI. CDR3 loop: CASMGHTGNEQFF. CDR3 nucleotide sequence: TGTGCCAGCATGGGACACACGGGGAATGAGCAGTTCTTC.

V and J are TRBV7-9 and TRBJ1-1; D uncertain. Per germline, CDR1 SEHNR and CDR2 FQNEAQ (reference sequence). V gave up 3 bases and J gave up 5 bases, with 13 bases separating them. The CDR3 covers 14 residues. CDR3 amino acids: CASSLSWGGTEAFF. CDR3 nucleotide sequence: TGTGCCAGCAGCTTGAGTTGGGGTGGGACTGAAGCTTTCTTT.

V usage is TRBV7-2 and J usage is TRBJ2-2; no firm D call. This CDR3 region has 14 residues. The V and J ends lost 5 bases and 6 bases respectively, with 13 bases between them. Germline CDR1 is SGHTA and CDR2 is FQGNSA. The DNA of the CDR3 is TGTGCCAGCAGCCCCCGCCAAAAACCCGGGGAGCTGTTTTTT. Its protein is CASSPRQKPGELFF.

The V and J genes are TRBV19 and TRBJ1-1, with 7 bases that match TRBD1. Germline CDR1 reads LNHDA; CDR2 reads SQIVND (reference sequence). V was pared by 8 bases and J by 5 bases, with 17 bases of the junction left unmatched. The CDR3 is 16 amino acids. CDR3 DNA: TGTGCCAGTTCTACAGGGGTTCAGTTACGGGGGACTGAAGCTTTCTTT. Its translation: CASSTGVQLRGTEAFF.